The rows below give T cell receptor beta chains drawn from one sample of a study of shared clonotypes between healthy human individuals. The assay was immunoSEQ multiplex PCR, and TCRdb's table has in-frame clones only and misses some. The sample contains about 2 million clones, about 94% of which appear only once. Material for sequencing was naive CD8+ T cells sorted from blood. The receptor source for this set is a man between 18 and 35 years old in good health. Both conserved end residues are part of each CDR3. The D gene is left open where the match is weak. Not every row has a clone size; where given, it reads once, few, many or a size class.

V: TRBV27
D: -
length: 17
J: TRBJ1-1
size: -
CDR3: CASSSTMTDRENTEAFF
DNA: TGTGCCAGCAGTTCTACTATGACGGACAGAGAGAACACTGAAGCTTTCTTT

V: TRBV7-9
D: -
length: 13
J: TRBJ1-2
size: once
CDR3: CASSPITNYGYTF
DNA: TGTGCCAGCAGCCCCATTACTAACTATGGCTACACCTTC

V: TRBV7-8
D: -
length: 14
J: TRBJ1-1
size: -
CDR3: CASQPVSMNTEAFF
DNA: TGTGCCAGCCAGCCAGTTAGTATGAACACTGAAGCTTTCTTT

V: TRBV5-1
D: TRBD1
length: 15
J: TRBJ2-5
size: -
CDR3: CASSQAGQVLETQYF
DNA: TGCGCCAGCAGCCAGGCGGGACAGGTCCTAGAGACCCAGTACTTC

V: TRBV29-1
D: TRBD2
length: 16
J: TRBJ2-3
size: -
CDR3: CSVEGTSGASTDTQYF
DNA: TGCAGCGTTGAGGGGACTAGCGGAGCTAGCACAGATACGCAGTATTTT

V: TRBV27
D: TRBD2
length: 14
J: TRBJ2-5
size: -
CDR3: CASSGRLAGETQYF
DNA: TGTGCCAGCAGTGGGAGACTAGCCGGGGAGACCCAGTACTTC

V: TRBV13
D: TRBD2
length: 15
J: TRBJ2-1
size: -
CDR3: CASSLGPGTMNEQFF
DNA: TGTGCCAGCAGCTTAGGTCCCGGGACTATGAATGAGCAGTTCTTC

V: TRBV18
D: -
length: 12
J: TRBJ2-3
size: -
CDR3: CASSEGDHTQYF
DNA: TGTGCCAGCTCAGAAGGGGACCATACGCAGTATTTT

V: TRBV19
D: TRBD2
length: 15
J: TRBJ2-7
size: -
CDR3: CASSPGLAGLYEQYF
DNA: TGTGCCAGTAGTCCCGGACTAGCGGGACTCTACGAGCAGTACTTC

V: TRBV7-8
D: -
length: 15
J: TRBJ2-7
size: once
CDR3: CASSPGLLSSYEQYF
DNA: TGTGCCAGCAGCCCCGGACTCCTGAGCTCCTACGAGCAGTACTTC

V: TRBV9
D: TRBD2
length: 17
J: TRBJ2-3
size: -
CDR3: CASSVEGGGAFADTQYF
DNA: TGTGCCAGCAGCGTAGAGGGCGGGGGGGCCTTTGCGGATACGCAGTATTTT

V: TRBV6-6
D: -
length: 13
J: TRBJ2-3
size: -
CDR3: CASTDRPTDTQYF
DNA: TGTGCCAGCACCGACAGACCCACAGATACGCAGTATTTT

V: TRBV4-2
D: -
length: 13
J: TRBJ2-5
size: -
CDR3: CASSQETGETQYF
DNA: TGTGCCAGCAGCCAAGAAACGGGAGAGACCCAGTACTTC

V: TRBV6-7
D: -
length: 16
J: TRBJ2-7
size: once
CDR3: CASSYATQPLSYEQYF
DNA: TGTGCCAGCAGTTACGCAACACAACCCCTCTCCTACGAGCAGTACTTC

V: TRBV5-6
D: -
length: 12
J: TRBJ1-1
size: few
CDR3: CASSLSGLEAFF
DNA: TGTGCCAGCAGCTTGTCGGGGCTTGAAGCTTTCTTT

V: TRBV16
D: -
length: 16
J: TRBJ1-5
size: -
CDR3: CASSPRGEVFNQPQHF
DNA: TGTGCCAGCAGCCCTCGTGGAGAGGTCTTCAATCAGCCCCAGCATTTT

V: TRBV10-3
D: TRBD1
length: 14
J: TRBJ1-1
size: -
CDR3: CAISQDRRNTEAFF
DNA: TGTGCCATCAGCCAGGACAGGAGGAACACTGAAGCTTTCTTT

V: TRBV4-3
D: -
length: 16
J: TRBJ1-3
size: -
CDR3: CASSQDSAGVLRTIYF
DNA: TGCGCCAGCAGCCAAGATTCAGCAGGGGTATTGCGCACCATATATTTT

V: TRBV9
D: TRBD2
length: 15
J: TRBJ2-1
size: -
CDR3: CASSVLAGAPNEQFF
DNA: TGTGCCAGCAGCGTTCTAGCGGGAGCCCCCAATGAGCAGTTCTTC

V: TRBV6-5
D: TRBD1
length: 15
J: TRBJ1-4
size: -
CDR3: CASSYTGQDGEKLFF
DNA: TGTGCCAGCAGTTACACGGGACAGGATGGTGAAAAACTGTTTTTT

V: TRBV28
D: -
length: 13
J: TRBJ1-1
size: -
CDR3: CASSLWPNTEAFF
DNA: TGTGCCAGCAGTTTGTGGCCGAACACTGAAGCTTTCTTT

V: TRBV30
D: -
length: 13
J: TRBJ2-7
size: -
CDR3: CAWNLGVPHEQYF
DNA: TGTGCCTGGAATTTAGGGGTGCCACACGAGCAGTACTTC

V: TRBV7-9
D: -
length: 13
J: TRBJ2-5
size: -
CDR3: CASSLQGLETQYF
DNA: TGTGCCAGCAGCTTACAGGGTCTCGAGACCCAGTACTTC

V: TRBV29-1
D: -
length: 12
J: TRBJ2-7
size: -
CDR3: CSVGGSSYEQYF
DNA: TGCAGCGTAGGTGGGTCATCCTACGAGCAGTACTTC

V: TRBV7-6
D: -
length: 13
J: TRBJ1-2
size: -
CDR3: CASSQDGGNGYTF
DNA: TGTGCCAGCAGCCAGGATGGGGGGAACGGCTACACCTTC

V: TRBV14
D: -
length: 15
J: TRBJ2-5
size: -
CDR3: CASSPGQLGGETQYF
DNA: TGTGCCAGCAGCCCGGGACAGCTCGGAGGGGAGACCCAGTACTTC

V: TRBV5-1
D: TRBD1
length: 15
J: TRBJ1-5
size: -
CDR3: CASSSGTGSNQPQHF
DNA: TGCGCCAGCAGCTCGGGGACAGGGAGCAATCAGCCCCAGCATTTT

V: TRBV27
D: TRBD2
length: 14
J: TRBJ2-7
size: -
CDR3: CASSQAGSAYEQYF
DNA: TGTGCCAGCAGCCAAGCGGGGTCGGCCTACGAGCAGTACTTC

V: TRBV27
D: -
length: 14
J: TRBJ2-3
size: once
CDR3: CASSLSGTAHTQYF
DNA: TGTGCCAGCAGTTTATCGGGGACGGCACATACGCAGTATTTT

V: TRBV6-5
D: TRBD1
length: 13
J: TRBJ2-7
size: -
CDR3: CASTRGQSYEQYF
DNA: TGTGCCAGCACCAGGGGACAGTCCTACGAGCAGTACTTC

V: TRBV11-2
D: TRBD1
length: 14
J: TRBJ2-1
size: -
CDR3: CASSSRDSYNEQFF
DNA: TGTGCCAGCAGCTCTCGGGACAGCTACAATGAGCAGTTCTTC

V: TRBV10-2
D: -
length: 12
J: TRBJ2-1
size: -
CDR3: CASMGGYNEQFF
DNA: TGCGCCAGCATGGGGGGCTACAATGAGCAGTTCTTC

V: TRBV13
D: TRBD2
length: 15
J: TRBJ2-3
size: once
CDR3: CASSFPRGGTDTQYF
DNA: TGTGCCAGCAGCTTCCCCCGGGGGGGCACAGATACGCAGTATTTT

V: TRBV10-3
D: -
length: 15
J: TRBJ2-1
size: -
CDR3: CAIPSSGGNNNEQFF
DNA: TGTGCCATCCCCAGCTCGGGCGGGAATAACAATGAGCAGTTCTTC

V: TRBV2
D: -
length: 12
J: TRBJ2-5
size: -
CDR3: CARDTSQETQYF
DNA: TGTGCTCGGGACACTTCGCAAGAGACCCAGTACTTC

V: TRBV29-1
D: -
length: 14
J: TRBJ2-3
size: -
CDR3: CSVGSGITTDTQYF
DNA: TGCAGCGTTGGTTCAGGAATAACCACAGATACGCAGTATTTT

V: TRBV9
D: TRBD1
length: 16
J: TRBJ2-3
size: -
CDR3: CASSVGYRGLTDTQYF
DNA: TGTGCCAGCAGCGTAGGCTACAGGGGGTTAACAGATACGCAGTATTTT

V: TRBV6-8
D: -
length: 15
J: TRBJ2-5
size: -
CDR3: CASGWNKTYQETQYF
DNA: TGTGCCAGCGGGTGGAATAAGACGTACCAAGAGACCCAGTACTTC

V: TRBV19
D: -
length: 15
J: TRBJ1-2
size: -
CDR3: CASSRLRDTDYGYTF
DNA: TGTGCCAGTAGTAGACTCCGGGACACGGACTATGGCTACACCTTC

V: TRBV27
D: -
length: 16
J: TRBJ1-1
size: -
CDR3: CASSLSPSTVNTEAFF
DNA: TGTGCCAGCAGTTTATCCCCCTCGACGGTGAACACTGAAGCTTTCTTT

V: TRBV5-4
D: -
length: 15
J: TRBJ1-2
size: -
CDR3: CASSLLAGDLYGYTF
DNA: TGTGCCAGCAGCTTGTTGGCAGGGGATCTCTATGGCTACACCTTC

V: TRBV6-4
D: -
length: 12
J: TRBJ2-2
size: -
CDR3: CASSDSGGELFF
DNA: TGTGCCAGCAGTGACTCTGGCGGGGAGCTGTTTTTT

V: TRBV19
D: TRBD2
length: 15
J: TRBJ2-3
size: -
CDR3: CAISPGSGSADTQYF
DNA: TGTGCCATTTCGCCGGGTAGCGGGAGTGCAGATACGCAGTATTTT

V: TRBV2
D: -
length: 15
J: TRBJ2-1
size: -
CDR3: CASSARKGTFNEQFF
DNA: TGTGCCAGCAGTGCCAGGAAGGGGACTTTCAATGAGCAGTTCTTC

V: TRBV9
D: -
length: 14
J: TRBJ1-2
size: few
CDR3: CASSVSQMDYGYTF
DNA: TGTGCCAGCAGCGTATCACAGATGGACTATGGCTACACCTTC

V: TRBV6-8
D: -
length: 15
J: TRBJ1-3
size: -
CDR3: CASTPFGGSGNTIYF
DNA: TGTGCCAGCACCCCCTTTGGGGGCTCTGGAAACACCATATATTTT

V: TRBV6-1
D: TRBD2
length: 15
J: TRBJ2-7
size: -
CDR3: CASSDGISGSYEQYF
DNA: TGTGCCAGCAGTGATGGTATTAGCGGGAGTTACGAGCAGTACTTC

V: TRBV10-3
D: -
length: 16
J: TRBJ2-5
size: -
CDR3: CAISEMLEGSRETQYF
DNA: TGTGCCATCAGTGAGATGCTGGAAGGGTCTCGAGAGACCCAGTACTTC

V: TRBV7-9
D: -
length: 16
J: TRBJ2-7
size: -
CDR3: CASSPSEGPVSYEQYF
DNA: TGTGCCAGCAGCCCAAGCGAGGGACCTGTCTCCTACGAGCAGTACTTC